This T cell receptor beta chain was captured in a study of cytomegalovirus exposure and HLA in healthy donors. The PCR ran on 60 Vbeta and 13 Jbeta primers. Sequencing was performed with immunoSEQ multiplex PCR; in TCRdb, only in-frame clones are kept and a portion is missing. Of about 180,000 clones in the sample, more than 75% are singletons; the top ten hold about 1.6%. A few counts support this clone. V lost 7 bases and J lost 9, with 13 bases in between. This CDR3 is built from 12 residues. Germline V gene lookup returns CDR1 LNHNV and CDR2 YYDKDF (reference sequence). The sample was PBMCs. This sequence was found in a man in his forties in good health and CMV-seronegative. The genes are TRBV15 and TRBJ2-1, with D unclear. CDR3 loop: CATNNPSGEQFF. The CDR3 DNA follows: TGTGCCACCAACAATCCTTCGGGTGAGCAGTTCTTC.